A single sample gave rise to the 9 T cell receptor beta chains below, sequenced in a study of control samples from healthy donors and cancer patients. Measured with immunoSEQ multiplex PCR; TCRdb has only the in-frame clones, and not every one. The table shows about 140,000 clones, with 90% to 95% occurring only once. Sequencing was done on a sample of blood. Source of these receptors: a man aged 35 to 55 in good health.

This chain links TRBV5-1 with TRBJ1-3, with D tentatively TRBD1 (5 bases). CDR1 is SGHRS and CDR2 is YFSETQ in the germline V gene. Trimming shortened V by 5 bases and J by 0 bases, and 15 bases separated the two germline ends. This CDR3 region has 16 residues. Here the CDR3 DNA reads TGCGCCAGCAGTTACATTGGGACGGACTCTGGAAACACCATATATTTT. Its translation is CASSYIGTDSGNTIYF.

This clone was seen just once. This sequence joins TRBV19 and TRBJ2-2, with 7 bases aligning to TRBD2. The CDR3 covers 14 residues. Germline CDR1 and CDR2: LNHDA and SQIVND (reference sequence). Trimming at V came to 5 bases and at J to 6 bases, leaving 6 bases not matched to a gene. CDR3 protein: CASSPRTRAGELFF. CDR3 in DNA: TGTGCCAGTAGTCCTCGGACTAGGGCCGGGGAGCTGTTTTTT.

CDR3 in DNA: TGTGCCAGCAGCACCCGGGACAGGGGGCTTGAGCAGTACTTC. Encoded protein: CASSTRDRGLEQYF. The chain combines TRBV5-4 with TRBJ2-7, with 12 nucleotides matching TRBD1. J was trimmed by 7 bases and V by 4 bases; bases with no gene match: 6. The CDR3 totals 14 residues. The germline V gene encodes CDR1 SGHNT and CDR2 YYREEE (reference sequence).

The rearrangement links TRBV5-6 to TRBJ1-4; 8 nucleotides match TRBD1. J lost 8 bases, V lost 4 bases, and 10 bases had no gene match. Germline V gene lookup returns CDR1 SGHDT and CDR2 YYEEEE. This CDR3 spans 15 amino acids. The CDR3 DNA follows: TGTGCCAGCAGCGCACCGACAGGGGAATTAGAAAAACTGTTTTTT. Its protein product is CASSAPTGELEKLFF.

The chain employs TRBV9 and TRBJ2-5; 7 nucleotides agree with TRBD2. CDR3 length equals 15 residues. CDR1 is SGDLS and CDR2 is YYNGEE in the germline V gene. Unmatched junction bases numbered 7, after V lost 0 bases and J lost 5 bases. The DNA of the CDR3 is TGTGCCAGCAGCGTAGGGGGCGGGAGTGGGGAGACCCAGTACTTC. It is translated as CASSVGGGSGETQYF.

V usage is TRBV30 and J usage is TRBJ2-5; the D gene is possibly TRBD2 (5 bases). CDR3 size: 15 residues. The V end was cut by 5 bases, the J end by 5 bases, with 21 bases between. Germline V lookup: CDR1 GTSNPN, CDR2 SVGIG (reference sequence). DNA for the CDR3: TGTGCCTGGGTTCCGGACGATAGACCGGGGGAGACCCAGTACTTC. Amino acids: CAWVPDDRPGETQYF.

The chain carries TRBV6-5 and TRBJ1-5; TRBD1 might be the D (5 bases). The germline V and J ends were trimmed by 5 bases and 10 bases, with 15 bases remaining between them. Per the germline V gene, CDR1 is MNHEY and CDR2 is SVGAGI. The length of the CDR3 is 13 residues. CDR3 DNA sequence: TGTGCCAGCAGTCGCCAGGGAATCGGCCCCCAGCATTTT. It encodes CASSRQGIGPQHF.

This clone was seen only once. The chain combines TRBV6-6 with TRBJ2-7; a weak D match, TRBD2 (6 bases). The CDR3 covers 13 residues. V lost 3 bases to trimming and J lost 4 bases, with 10 bases between them. Germline V gives CDR1 MNHNY, CDR2 SVGAGI (reference sequence). The CDR3 sequence is CASSYRDFYEQYF. The CDR3 DNA is TGTGCCAGCAGTTATAGGGACTTTTACGAGCAGTACTTC.

The chain has TRBV3-1 (or the pseudogene TRBV3-2) and TRBJ1-6; maybe TRBD1 (5 bases). The CDR3 loop spans 15 amino acids. Germline assignment: CDR1 LGHDT and CDR2 YNNKEL (reference sequence). V lost 1 base, J lost 7 bases, and 11 bases lay in between. DNA of the CDR3: TGTGCCAGCAGCCAAGGAAGGGGATCGAATTCACCCCTCCACTTT. Translating it yields CASSQGRGSNSPLHF.